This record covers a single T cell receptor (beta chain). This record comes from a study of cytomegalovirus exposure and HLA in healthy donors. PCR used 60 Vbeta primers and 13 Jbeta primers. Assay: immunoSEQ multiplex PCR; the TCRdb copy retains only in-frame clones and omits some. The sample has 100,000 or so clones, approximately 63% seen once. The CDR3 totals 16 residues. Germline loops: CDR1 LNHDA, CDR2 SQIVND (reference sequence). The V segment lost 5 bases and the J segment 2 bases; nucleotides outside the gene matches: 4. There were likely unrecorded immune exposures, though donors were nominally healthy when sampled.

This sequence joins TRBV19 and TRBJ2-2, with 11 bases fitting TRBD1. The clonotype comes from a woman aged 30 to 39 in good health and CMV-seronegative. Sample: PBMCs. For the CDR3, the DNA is TGTGCCAGTAGTGCTGGGACAGGGGGTAACACCGGGGAGCTGTTTTTT. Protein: CASSAGTGGNTGELFF.